The TCR beta chain under discussion was sequenced for a study of blood T cell repertoires in COVID-19. Data came from immunoSEQ multiplex PCR; TCRdb stores just in-frame clones and leaves some out. The table lists under 200,000 clones, around 85% of them singletons, with 9.8% in the top ten. Germline values: CDR1 LGHDT, CDR2 YNNKEL (reference sequence). This CDR3 region has 15 residues. Trimming left V 5 bases short and J 2 bases short, with 15 bases between. Sequencing used peripheral blood. The chain has TRBV3-1 (or the pseudogene TRBV3-2) and TRBJ1-2, with D possibly being TRBD1 (6 bases). This clonotype was obtained from a woman aged 80 or older with acute or convalescent COVID-19. The CDR3 sequence is CASSSGAGANYGYTF. CDR3 nucleotide sequence: TGTGCCAGCAGCTCCGGGGCAGGGGCCAACTATGGCTACACCTTC.